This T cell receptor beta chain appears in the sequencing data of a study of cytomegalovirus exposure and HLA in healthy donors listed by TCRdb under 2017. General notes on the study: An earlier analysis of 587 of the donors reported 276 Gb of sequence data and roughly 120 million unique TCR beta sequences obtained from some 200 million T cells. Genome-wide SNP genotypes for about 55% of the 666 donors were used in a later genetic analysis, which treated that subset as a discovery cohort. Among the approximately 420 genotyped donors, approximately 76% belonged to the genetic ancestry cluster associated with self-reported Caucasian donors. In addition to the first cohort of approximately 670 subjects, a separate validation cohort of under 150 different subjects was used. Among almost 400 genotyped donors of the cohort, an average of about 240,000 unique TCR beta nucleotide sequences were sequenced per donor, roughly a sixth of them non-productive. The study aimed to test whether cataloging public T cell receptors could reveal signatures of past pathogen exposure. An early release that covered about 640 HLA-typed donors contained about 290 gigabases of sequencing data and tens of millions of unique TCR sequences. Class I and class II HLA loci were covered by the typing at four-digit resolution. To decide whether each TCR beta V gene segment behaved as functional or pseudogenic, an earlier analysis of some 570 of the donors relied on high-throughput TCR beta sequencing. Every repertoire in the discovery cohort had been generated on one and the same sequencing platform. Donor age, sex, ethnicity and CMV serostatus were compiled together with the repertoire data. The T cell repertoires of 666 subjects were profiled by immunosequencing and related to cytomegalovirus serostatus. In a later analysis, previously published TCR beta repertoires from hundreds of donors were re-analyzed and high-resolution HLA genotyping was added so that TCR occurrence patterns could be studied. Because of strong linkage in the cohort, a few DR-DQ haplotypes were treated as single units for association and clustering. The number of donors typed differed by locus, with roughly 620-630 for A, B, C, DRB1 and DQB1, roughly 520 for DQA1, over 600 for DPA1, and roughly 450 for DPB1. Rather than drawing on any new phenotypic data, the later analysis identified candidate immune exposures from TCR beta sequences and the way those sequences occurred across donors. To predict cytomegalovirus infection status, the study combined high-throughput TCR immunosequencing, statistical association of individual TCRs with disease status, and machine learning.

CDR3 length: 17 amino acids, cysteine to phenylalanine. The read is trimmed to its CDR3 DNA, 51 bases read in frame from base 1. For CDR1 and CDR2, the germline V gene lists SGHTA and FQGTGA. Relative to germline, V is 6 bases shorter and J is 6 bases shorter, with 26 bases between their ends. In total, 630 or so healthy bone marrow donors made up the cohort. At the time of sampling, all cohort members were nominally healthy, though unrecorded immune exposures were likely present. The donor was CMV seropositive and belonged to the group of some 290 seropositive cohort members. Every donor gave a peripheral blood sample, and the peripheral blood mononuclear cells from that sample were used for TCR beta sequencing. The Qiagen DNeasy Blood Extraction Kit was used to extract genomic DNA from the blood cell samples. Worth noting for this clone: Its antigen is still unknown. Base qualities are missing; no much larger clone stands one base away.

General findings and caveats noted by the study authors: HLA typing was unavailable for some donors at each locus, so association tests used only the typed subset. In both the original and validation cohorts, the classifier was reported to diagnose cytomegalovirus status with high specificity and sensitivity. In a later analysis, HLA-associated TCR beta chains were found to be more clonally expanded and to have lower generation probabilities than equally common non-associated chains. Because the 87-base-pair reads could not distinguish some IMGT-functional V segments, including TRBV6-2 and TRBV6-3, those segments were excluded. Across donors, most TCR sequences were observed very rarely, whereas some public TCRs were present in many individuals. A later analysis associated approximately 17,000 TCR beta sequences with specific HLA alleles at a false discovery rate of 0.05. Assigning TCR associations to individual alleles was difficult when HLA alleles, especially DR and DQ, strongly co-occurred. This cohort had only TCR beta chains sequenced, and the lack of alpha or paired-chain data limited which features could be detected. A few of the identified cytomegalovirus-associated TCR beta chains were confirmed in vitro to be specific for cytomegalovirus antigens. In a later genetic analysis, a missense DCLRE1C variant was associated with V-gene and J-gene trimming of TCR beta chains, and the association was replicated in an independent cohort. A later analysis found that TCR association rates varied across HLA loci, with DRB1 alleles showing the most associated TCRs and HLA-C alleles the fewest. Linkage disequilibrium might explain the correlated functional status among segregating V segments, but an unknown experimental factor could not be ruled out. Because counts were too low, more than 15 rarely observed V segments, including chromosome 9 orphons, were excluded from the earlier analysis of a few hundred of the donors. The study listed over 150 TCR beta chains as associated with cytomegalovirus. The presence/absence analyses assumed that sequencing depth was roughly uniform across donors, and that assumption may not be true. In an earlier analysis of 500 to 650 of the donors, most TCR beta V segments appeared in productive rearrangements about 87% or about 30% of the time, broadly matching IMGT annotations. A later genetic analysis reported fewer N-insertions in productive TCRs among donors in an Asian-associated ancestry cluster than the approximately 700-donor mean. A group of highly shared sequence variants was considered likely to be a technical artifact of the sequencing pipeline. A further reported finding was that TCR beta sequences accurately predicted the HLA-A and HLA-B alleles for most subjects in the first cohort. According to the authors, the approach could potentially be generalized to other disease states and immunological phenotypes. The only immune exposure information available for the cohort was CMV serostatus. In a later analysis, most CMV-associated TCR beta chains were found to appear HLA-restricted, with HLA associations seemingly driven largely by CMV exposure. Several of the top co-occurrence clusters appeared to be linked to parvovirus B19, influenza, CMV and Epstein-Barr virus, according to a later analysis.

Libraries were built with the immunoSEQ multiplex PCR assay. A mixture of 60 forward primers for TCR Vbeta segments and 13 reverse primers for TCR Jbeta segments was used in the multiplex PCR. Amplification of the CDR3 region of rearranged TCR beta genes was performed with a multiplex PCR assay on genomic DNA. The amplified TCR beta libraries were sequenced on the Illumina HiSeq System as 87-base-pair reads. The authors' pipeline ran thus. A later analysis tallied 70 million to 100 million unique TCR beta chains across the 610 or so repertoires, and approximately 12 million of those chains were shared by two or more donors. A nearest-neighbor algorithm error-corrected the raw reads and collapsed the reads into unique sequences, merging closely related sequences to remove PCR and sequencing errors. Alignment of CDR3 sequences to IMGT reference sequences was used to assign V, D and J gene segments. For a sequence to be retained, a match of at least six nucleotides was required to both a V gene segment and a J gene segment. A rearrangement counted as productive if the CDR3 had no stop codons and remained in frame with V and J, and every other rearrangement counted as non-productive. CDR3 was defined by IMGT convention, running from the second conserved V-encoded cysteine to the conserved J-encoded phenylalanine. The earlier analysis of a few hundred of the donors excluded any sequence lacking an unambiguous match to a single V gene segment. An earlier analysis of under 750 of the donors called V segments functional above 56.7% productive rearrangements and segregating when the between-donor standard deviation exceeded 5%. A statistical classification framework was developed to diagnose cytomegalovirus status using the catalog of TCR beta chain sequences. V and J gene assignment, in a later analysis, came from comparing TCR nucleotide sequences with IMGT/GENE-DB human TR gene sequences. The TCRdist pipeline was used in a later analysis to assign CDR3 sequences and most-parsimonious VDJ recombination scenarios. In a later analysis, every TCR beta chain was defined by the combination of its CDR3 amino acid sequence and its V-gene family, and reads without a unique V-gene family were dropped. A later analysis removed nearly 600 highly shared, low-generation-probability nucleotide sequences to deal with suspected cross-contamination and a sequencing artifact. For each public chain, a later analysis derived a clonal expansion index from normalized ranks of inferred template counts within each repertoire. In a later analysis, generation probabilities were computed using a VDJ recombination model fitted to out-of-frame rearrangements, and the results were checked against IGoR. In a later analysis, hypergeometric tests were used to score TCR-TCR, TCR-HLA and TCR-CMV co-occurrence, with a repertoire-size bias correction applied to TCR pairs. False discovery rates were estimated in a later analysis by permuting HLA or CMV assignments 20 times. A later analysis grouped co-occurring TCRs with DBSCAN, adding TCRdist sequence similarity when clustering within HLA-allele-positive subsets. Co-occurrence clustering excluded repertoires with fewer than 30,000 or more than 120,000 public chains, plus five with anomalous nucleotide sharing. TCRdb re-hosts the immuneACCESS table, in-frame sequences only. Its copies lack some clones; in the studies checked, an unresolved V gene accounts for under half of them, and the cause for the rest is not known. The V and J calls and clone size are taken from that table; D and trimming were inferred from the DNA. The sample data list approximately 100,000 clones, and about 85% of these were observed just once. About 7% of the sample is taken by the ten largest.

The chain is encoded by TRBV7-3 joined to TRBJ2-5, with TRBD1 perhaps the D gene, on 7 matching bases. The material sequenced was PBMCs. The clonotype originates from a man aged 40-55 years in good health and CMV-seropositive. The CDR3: CASSPGGGTALGKTQYF. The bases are TGTGCCAGCAGTCCCGGTGGGGGGACAGCCTTAGGGAAGACCCAGTACTTC.